The T cell receptor beta chain described here comes from a study of blood T cell repertoires in COVID-19. Assay used: immunoSEQ multiplex PCR; TCRdb lists only in-frame clones, some missing. Here the sample spans about 250,000 clones, about 88% being singletons. The CDR3 runs to 15 residues. Germline V lookup: CDR1 LGHDT, CDR2 YNNKEL (reference sequence). V was pared by 4 bases and J by 8 bases, with 20 bases between. Sequenced sample: PBMCs or T cells enriched from blood (not recorded which). The V gene is TRBV3-1 (or the pseudogene TRBV3-2), the J gene TRBJ1-2; D possibly corresponds to TRBD1 (6 bases). The source is a woman aged 45-59 years who had recovered from COVID-19. CDR3 DNA: TGTGCCAGCAGCCTGGCAGGGGCACCCTATTTGGGCTACACCTTC. Its translation is CASSLAGAPYLGYTF.